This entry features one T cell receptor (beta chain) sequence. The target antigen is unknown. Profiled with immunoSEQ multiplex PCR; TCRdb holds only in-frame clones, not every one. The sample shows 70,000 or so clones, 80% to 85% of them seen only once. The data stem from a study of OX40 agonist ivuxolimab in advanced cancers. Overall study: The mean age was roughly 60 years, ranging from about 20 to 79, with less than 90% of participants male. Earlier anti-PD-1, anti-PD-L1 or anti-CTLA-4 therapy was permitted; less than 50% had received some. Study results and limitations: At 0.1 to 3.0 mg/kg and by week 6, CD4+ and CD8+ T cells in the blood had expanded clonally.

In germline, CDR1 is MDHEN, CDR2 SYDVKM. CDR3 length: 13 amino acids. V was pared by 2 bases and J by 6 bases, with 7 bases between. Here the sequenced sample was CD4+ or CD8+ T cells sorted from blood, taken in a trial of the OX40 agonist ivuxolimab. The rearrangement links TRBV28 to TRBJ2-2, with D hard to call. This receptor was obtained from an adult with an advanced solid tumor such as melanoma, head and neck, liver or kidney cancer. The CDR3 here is CASSLVGSGELFF. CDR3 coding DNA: TGTGCCAGCAGTTTAGTGGGCTCCGGGGAGCTGTTTTTT.